A selection of T cell receptor beta chains follows, all from one sample in a study of blood T cell repertoires in COVID-19. Repertoires were generated with immunoSEQ multiplex PCR, while TCRdb's copy carries only in-frame clones and drops some. Altogether around 360,000 clones are present, about 87% being singletons, with the ten largest covering 10%. Material: peripheral blood. The origin of the receptors is a woman in her twenties or thirties with COVID-19, enrolled during active disease. Each CDR3 is given with its conserved first and last residue. The D gene is left open where the match is weak. A row's size may be missing; if present it is once, few, many or a size class.

>-|TRBJ1-3|TRBV11-2|-
CASSPRGERNTIYF
TGTGCCAGCAGCCCCCGGGGGGAGCGAAACACCATATATTTT
>TRBD1|TRBJ2-2|TRBV4-2|-
CASSQEVGTGAGELFF
TGTGCCAGCAGCCAAGAGGTTGGGACAGGGGCCGGGGAGCTGTTTTTT
>TRBD2|TRBJ2-5|TRBV6-6|-
CASSTSLAGAAETQYF
TGTGCCAGCAGTACTTCCCTAGCGGGAGCGGCGGAGACCCAGTACTTC
>TRBD1|TRBJ2-6|TRBV2|-
CASSTDRGRPGANVLTF
TGTGCCAGCAGTACCGACAGGGGGCGGCCCGGGGCCAACGTCCTGACTTTC
>TRBD2|TRBJ2-7|TRBV11-2|-
CASSLSRSAGGSF
TGTGCCAGCAGCTTAAGCAGGAGCGCGGGCGGGAGCTTC
>-|TRBJ1-1|TRBV21-1|-
CASSKADTVMNTEAFF
TGTGCCAGCAGCAAAGCGGATACAGTGATGAACACTGAAGCTTTCTTT
>TRBD1|TRBJ1-5|TRBV2|once
CASRSRDSGNQPQHF
TGTGCCAGCAGGAGCCGGGACAGTGGGAATCAGCCCCAGCATTTT
>TRBD2|TRBJ2-5|TRBV3-1/TRBV3-2|-
CASSQERAGREETQYF
TGTGCCAGCAGTCAAGAGAGGGCCGGGCGGGAGGAGACCCAGTACTTC
>-|TRBJ2-7|TRBV28|once
CASSGGTYEQYF
TGTGCCAGCAGTGGGGGGACCTACGAGCAGTACTTC
>-|TRBJ2-1|TRBV5-6|-
CASSKTGTYNEQFF
TGTGCCAGCAGTAAGACTGGAACCTACAATGAGCAGTTCTTC
>-|TRBJ2-7|TRBV12-3/TRBV12-4|-
CASSLQSYEQYF
TGTGCCAGCAGTTTACAATCCTACGAGCAGTACTTC
>-|TRBJ1-3|TRBV29-1|-
CSVLVTSGNTIYF
TGCAGCGTACTGGTTACCTCTGGAAACACCATATATTTT
>TRBD2|TRBJ2-3|TRBV10-3|-
CAISGGLAGHADTQYF
TGTGCCATCAGTGGTGGACTAGCCGGGCATGCAGATACGCAGTATTTT
>-|TRBJ1-5|TRBV9|-
CASSVGSGGYQPQHF
TGTGCCAGCAGCGTAGGATCGGGGGGCTATCAGCCCCAGCATTTT
>-|TRBJ1-5|TRBV28|few
CASSLAAGDGQPQHF
TGTGCCAGCAGTTTGGCCGCAGGGGATGGTCAGCCCCAGCATTTT
>-|TRBJ1-3|TRBV3-1/TRBV3-2|once
CASRTGNSGNTIYF
TGTGCCAGCAGAACAGGTAACTCTGGAAACACCATATATTTT
>-|TRBJ1-6|TRBV5-4|-
CASSVDSSPLHF
TGTGCCAGCAGCGTAGACTCATCACCCCTCCACTTT
>-|TRBJ2-5|TRBV5-1|-
CASSFQGAAKETQYF
TGCGCCAGCAGCTTCCAAGGGGCGGCTAAAGAGACCCAGTACTTC
>TRBD1|TRBJ2-6|TRBV7-3|once
CASSLGTGLGGRANVLTF
TGTGCCAGCAGCTTAGGGACAGGGCTAGGCGGGAGGGCCAACGTCCTGACTTTC
>TRBD1|TRBJ2-5|TRBV5-5|-
CASSLRQGRKETQYF
TGTGCCAGCAGCCTACGACAGGGCCGAAAAGAGACCCAGTACTTC
>-|TRBJ1-4|TRBV27|-
CASSLGRQNEKLFF
TGTGCCAGCAGTTTGGGGAGACAAAATGAAAAACTGTTTTTT
>-|TRBJ2-7|TRBV30|many
CAWGRYYEQYF
TGTGCCTGGGGGCGATACTACGAGCAGTACTTC
>-|TRBJ1-2|TRBV7-6|-
CASSLDGQSYGYTF
TGTGCCAGCAGCTTAGACGGACAGTCCTATGGCTACACCTTC
>-|TRBJ2-1|TRBV9|-
CASSWRSSYNEQFF
TGTGCCAGCAGTTGGAGGTCCTCCTACAATGAGCAGTTCTTC
>TRBD1|TRBJ1-5|TRBV3-1/TRBV3-2|-
CASSQNRGQPQHF
TGTGCCAGCAGCCAAAACAGGGGTCAGCCCCAGCATTTT
>-|TRBJ1-1|TRBV6-6|-
CASSYTGDTEAFF
TGTGCCAGCAGTTACACGGGTGACACTGAAGCTTTCTTT
>-|TRBJ2-7|TRBV30|-
CAWTAGGWEQYF
TGTGCCTGGACGGCGGGTGGGTGGGAGCAGTACTTC
>-|TRBJ1-4|TRBV5-5|-
CASRATDEKLFF
TGTGCCAGCAGGGCGACAGATGAAAAACTGTTTTTT
>TRBD2|TRBJ2-7|TRBV10-2|-
CASTNPGGSFSYEQYF
TGCGCCAGCACCAACCCGGGAGGGTCCTTCTCCTACGAGCAGTACTTC
>TRBD1|TRBJ1-1|TRBV4-1|-
CASSHPNRGGTEAFF
TGCGCCAGCAGCCATCCGAACAGGGGTGGCACTGAAGCTTTCTTT
>-|TRBJ2-7|TRBV5-1|few
CASSFSLSLYEQYF
TGCGCCAGCAGCTTTTCTTTGTCCCTTTACGAGCAGTACTTC
>TRBD2|TRBJ2-3|TRBV7-9|-
CASSSPLSRLAGGTQYF
TGTGCCAGCAGCTCACCCCTCTCCCGACTAGCGGGAGGTACGCAGTATTTT
>TRBD1|TRBJ2-7|TRBV27|-
CASSLRKGQLISYEQYF
TGTGCCAGCAGTTTGAGGAAGGGACAGCTCATCTCCTACGAGCAGTACTTC
>TRBD1|TRBJ1-5|TRBV30|-
CAWRMTGDQHF
TGTGCCTGGAGGATGACAGGGGACCAGCATTTT
>TRBD1|TRBJ2-7|TRBV5-8|-
CASSLPHRGDYEQYF
TGTGCCAGCAGCTTGCCCCACAGGGGGGACTACGAGCAGTACTTC